This TCR beta chain comes out of a study of cytotoxic CD8 clonotypes in ibrutinib-treated CLL. Study at large: After median about 71 months, about 14 stayed in remission, about twelve progressed; responses roughly 25 partial, 2 complete. Specimens for response were gathered following a median about a year of therapy, spanning 6 to 36. Study-level results: Under therapy, public clonotypes either contracted or stayed stable, and they were uncommon. Elevated clonality accompanied ibrutinib response, with a return toward baseline values at progression.

Assay: immunoSEQ multiplex PCR; the TCRdb copy retains only in-frame clones and omits some. The data show roughly 4,400 clones, about 80% seen once. This CDR3 spans 16 amino acids. J lost 3 bases, V lost 2 bases, and 8 bases had no gene match. The germline V gene encodes CDR1 KGHSH and CDR2 LQKENI. On this clone: Its antigen is currently unknown.

Sample: PBMCs, taken before ibrutinib treatment. This chain joins TRBV18 and TRBJ2-7; 9 positions match TRBD2. The sequence came from a human donor with chronic lymphocytic leukemia. CDR3 protein: CASSPGPGTSHYEQYF. The CDR3 DNA reads as TGTGCCAGCTCACCAGGCCCAGGGACTAGCCACTACGAGCAGTACTTC.